This note documents a single TCR beta chain sequence. The data were taken from a study of blood T cell repertoires in COVID-19. Study context: COVID-19 samples from acute and convalescent phases originated in the United States, Italy and Spain. The analysed material was cDNA or gDNA that came from T cells, B-cell-depleted T cells, or PBMCs.

The CDR3 runs to 15 residues. Germline loops: CDR1 SGHRS, CDR2 YFSETQ. The V and J ends lost 0 bases and 7 bases, in that order; junction bases with no gene match: 6. As originally analysed: Nucleated cell counts were estimated from reference gene primer amplification. The data were produced by immunoSEQ multiplex PCR, yet TCRdb's version contains in-frame clones alone and is incomplete. Clone size and V and J calls were adopted from that table, with D and trimming inferred from the DNA. The sample holds about 90,000 clones, over 75% seen once. V and J are TRBV5-1 and TRBJ2-7, with 11 bases lining up with TRBD1. This receptor was identified in a man aged 50 to 59 with acute or convalescent COVID-19. Sequencing was done on a sample of peripheral blood. CDR3 sequence (DNA): TGCGCCAGCAGCTTGGCGGACAGGGGGCTTCGTGAGCAGTACTTC. Its translation: CASSLADRGLREQYF.